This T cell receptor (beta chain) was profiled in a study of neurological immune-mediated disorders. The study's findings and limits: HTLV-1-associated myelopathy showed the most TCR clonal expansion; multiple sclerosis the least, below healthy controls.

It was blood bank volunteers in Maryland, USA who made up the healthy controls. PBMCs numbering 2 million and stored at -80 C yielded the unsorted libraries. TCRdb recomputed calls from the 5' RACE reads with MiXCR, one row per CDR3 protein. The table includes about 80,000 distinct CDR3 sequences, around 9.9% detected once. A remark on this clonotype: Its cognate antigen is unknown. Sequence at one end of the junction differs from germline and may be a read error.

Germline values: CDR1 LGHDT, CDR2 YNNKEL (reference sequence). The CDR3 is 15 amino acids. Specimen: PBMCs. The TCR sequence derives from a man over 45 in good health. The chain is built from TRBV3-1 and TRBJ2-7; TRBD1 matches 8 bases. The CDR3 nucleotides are TGTGCCAGTAGCCCCCAGAGGACAGGGATCCACGAGCAGTACTTC. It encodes CASSPQRTGIHEQYF.